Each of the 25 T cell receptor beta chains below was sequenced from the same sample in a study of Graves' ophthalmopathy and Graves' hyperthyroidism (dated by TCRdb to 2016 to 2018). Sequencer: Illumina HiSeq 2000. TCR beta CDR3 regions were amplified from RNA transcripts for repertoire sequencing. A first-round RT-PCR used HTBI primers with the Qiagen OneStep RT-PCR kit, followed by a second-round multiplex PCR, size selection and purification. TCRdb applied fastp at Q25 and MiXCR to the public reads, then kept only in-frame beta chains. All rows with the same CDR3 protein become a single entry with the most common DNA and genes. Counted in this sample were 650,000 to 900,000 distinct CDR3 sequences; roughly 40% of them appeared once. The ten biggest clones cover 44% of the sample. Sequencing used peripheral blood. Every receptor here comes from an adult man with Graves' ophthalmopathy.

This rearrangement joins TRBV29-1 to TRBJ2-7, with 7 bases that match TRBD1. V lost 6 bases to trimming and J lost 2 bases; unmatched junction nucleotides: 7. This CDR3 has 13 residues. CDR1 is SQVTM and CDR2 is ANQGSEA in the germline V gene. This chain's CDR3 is CSVRVTGTYEQYF. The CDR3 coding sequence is TGCAGCGTACGTGTGACAGGGACCTACGAGCAGTACTTC.

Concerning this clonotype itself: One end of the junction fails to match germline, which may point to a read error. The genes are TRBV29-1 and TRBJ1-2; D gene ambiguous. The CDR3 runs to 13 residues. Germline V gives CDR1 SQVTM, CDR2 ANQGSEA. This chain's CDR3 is CSVEGGINYGCTF. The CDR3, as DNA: TGCAGCGTTGAAGGTGGAATCAACTATGGCTGCACCTTC. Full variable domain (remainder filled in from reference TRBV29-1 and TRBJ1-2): SAVISQKPSRDICQRGTSLTIQCQVDSQVTMMFWYRQQPGQSLTLIATANQGSEATYESGFVIDKFPISRPNLTFSTLTVSNMSPEDSSIYLCSVEGGINYGCTFGSGTRLTVV.

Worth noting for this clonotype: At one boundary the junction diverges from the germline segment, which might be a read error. For the CDR3, the DNA is TGTGCCATCAGTCCCACTAGCGGGGGGGCTTACGAGCAGTACTTC. As protein: CAISPTSGGAYEQYF. The rearrangement links TRBV2 to TRBJ2-7; 13 nucleotides align to TRBD2. Germline lookup yields CDR1 SNHLY and CDR2 FYNNEI. This CDR3 is 15 amino acids long.

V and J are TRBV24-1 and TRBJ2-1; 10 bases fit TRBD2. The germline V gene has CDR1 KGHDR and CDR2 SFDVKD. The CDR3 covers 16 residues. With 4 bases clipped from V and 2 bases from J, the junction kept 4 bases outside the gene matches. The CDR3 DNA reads TGTGCCACCAGTGACCCTGGGACTAGCGCCTACAATGAGCAGTTCTTC. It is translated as CATSDPGTSAYNEQFF.

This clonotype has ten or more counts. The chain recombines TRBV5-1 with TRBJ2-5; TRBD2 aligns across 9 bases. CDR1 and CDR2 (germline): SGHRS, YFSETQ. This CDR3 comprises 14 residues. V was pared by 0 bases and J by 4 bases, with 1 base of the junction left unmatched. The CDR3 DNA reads TGCGCCAGCAGCTTGGAAGCGGGAGGAGAGACCCAGTACTTC. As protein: CASSLEAGGETQYF.

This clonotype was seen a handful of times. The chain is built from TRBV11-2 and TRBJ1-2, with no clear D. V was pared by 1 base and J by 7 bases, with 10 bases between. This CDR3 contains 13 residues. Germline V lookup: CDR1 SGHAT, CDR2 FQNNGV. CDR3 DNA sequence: TGTGCCAGCAGCTTAGGCGAGACTCTTGGCTACACCTTC. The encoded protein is CASSLGETLGYTF.

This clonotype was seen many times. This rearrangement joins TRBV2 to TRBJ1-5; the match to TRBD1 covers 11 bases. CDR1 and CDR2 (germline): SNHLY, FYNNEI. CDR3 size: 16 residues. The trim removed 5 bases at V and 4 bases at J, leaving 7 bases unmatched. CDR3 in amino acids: CASSPGQGARNQPQHF. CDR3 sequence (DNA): TGTGCCAGCAGTCCCGGACAGGGGGCGAGAAATCAGCCCCAGCATTTT. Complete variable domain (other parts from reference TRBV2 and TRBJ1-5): EPEVTQTPSHQVTQMGQEVILRCVPISNHLYFYWYRQILGQKVEFLVSFYNNEISEKSEIFDDQFSVERPDGSNFTLKIRSTKLEDSAMYFCASSPGQGARNQPQHFGDGTRLSIL.

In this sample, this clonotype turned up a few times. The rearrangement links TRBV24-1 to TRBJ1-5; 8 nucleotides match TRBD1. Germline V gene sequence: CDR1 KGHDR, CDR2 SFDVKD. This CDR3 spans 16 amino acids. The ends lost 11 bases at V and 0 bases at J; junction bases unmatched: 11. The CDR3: CASEGQGKRSNQPQHF. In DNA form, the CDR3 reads TGTGCCAGCGAAGGACAGGGAAAACGTAGCAATCAGCCCCAGCATTTT.

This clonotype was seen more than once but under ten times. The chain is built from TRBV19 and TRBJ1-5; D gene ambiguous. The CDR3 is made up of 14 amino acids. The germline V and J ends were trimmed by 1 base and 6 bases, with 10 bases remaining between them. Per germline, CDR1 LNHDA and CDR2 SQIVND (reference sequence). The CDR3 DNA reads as TGTGCCAGTAGTATAGTAGGGTCGGTTCAGCCCCAGCATTTT. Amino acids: CASSIVGSVQPQHF.

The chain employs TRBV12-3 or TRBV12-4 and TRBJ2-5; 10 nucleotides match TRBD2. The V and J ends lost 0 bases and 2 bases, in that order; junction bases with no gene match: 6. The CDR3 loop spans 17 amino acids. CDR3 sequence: CASSLALTSGAQETQYF. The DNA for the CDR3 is TGTGCCAGCAGTTTAGCGCTAACTAGCGGGGCACAAGAGACCCAGTACTTC.

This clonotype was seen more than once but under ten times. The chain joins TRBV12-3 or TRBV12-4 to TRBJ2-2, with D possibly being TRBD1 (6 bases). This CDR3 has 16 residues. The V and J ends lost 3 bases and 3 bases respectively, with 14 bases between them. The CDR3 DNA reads TGTGCCAGCAGTTTGACAGGCCGAGTTTACACCGGGGAGCTGTTTTTT. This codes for CASSLTGRVYTGELFF.

The CDR3 reads CASSYSWQLSYGYTF. CDR3 bases: TGTGCCAGCAGTTACTCGTGGCAACTGTCCTATGGCTACACCTTC. The V and J genes are TRBV25-1 and TRBJ1-2, with D unresolved. With 5 bases removed from V and 4 bases from J, the gap between germline ends came to 17 bases. The germline gives CDR1 MGHDK, CDR2 SYGVNS. The CDR3 is made up of 15 amino acids.

The CDR3 loop is CASRFSGRSSYEQYF. The CDR3 DNA sequence: TGTGCCAGCAGATTTAGCGGGAGAAGCTCCTACGAGCAGTACTTC. The chain couples TRBV6-5 to TRBJ2-7; TRBD2 matches 9 bases. V dropped 6 bases and J dropped 0; count of bases not matched to a gene: 6. CDR3 length: 15 residues. CDR1 MNHEY and CDR2 SVGAGI come from the germline V gene.

The CDR3 here is CASSLGPPGQGLYEQYF. CDR3 bases: TGTGCCAGCAGCTTAGGCCCCCCGGGACAGGGTCTCTACGAGCAGTACTTC. This chain connects TRBV7-9 to TRBJ2-7; TRBD1 matches 9 bases. V lost 1 base, J lost 3 bases, and 10 bases stayed unmatched. Germline CDR1 and CDR2: SEHNR and FQNEAQ (reference sequence). The CDR3 is 17 amino acids.

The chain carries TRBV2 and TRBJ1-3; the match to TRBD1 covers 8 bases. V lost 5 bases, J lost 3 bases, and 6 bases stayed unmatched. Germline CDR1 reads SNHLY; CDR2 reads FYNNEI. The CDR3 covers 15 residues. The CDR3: CASSIDRGFGNTIYF. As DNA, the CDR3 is TGTGCCAGCAGTATCGACAGGGGCTTTGGAAACACCATATATTTT.

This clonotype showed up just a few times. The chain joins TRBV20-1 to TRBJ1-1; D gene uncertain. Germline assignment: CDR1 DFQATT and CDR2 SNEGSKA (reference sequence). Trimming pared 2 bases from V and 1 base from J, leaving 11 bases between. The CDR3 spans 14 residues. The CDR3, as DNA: TGCAGTGCTAGACACCAAGACAAGAACACTGAAGCTTTCTTT. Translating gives CSARHQDKNTEAFF.

The CDR3 protein is CASSIPGVGQPQHF. CDR3 coding DNA: TGTGCCAGTAGTATTCCAGGGGTCGGGCAGCCCCAGCATTTT. The chain links TRBV19 to TRBJ1-5, with D perhaps matching TRBD1 (6 bases). This CDR3 has 14 residues. Deletions cut 3 bases from V and 7 bases from J, with 13 bases between. Germline assignment: CDR1 LNHDA and CDR2 SQIVND (reference sequence).

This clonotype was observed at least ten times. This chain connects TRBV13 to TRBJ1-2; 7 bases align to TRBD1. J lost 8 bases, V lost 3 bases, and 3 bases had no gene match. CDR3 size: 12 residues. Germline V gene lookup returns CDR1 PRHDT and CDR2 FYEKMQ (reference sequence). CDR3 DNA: TGTGCCAGCAGCTTTCGACAGGGAGGCTACACCTTC. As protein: CASSFRQGGYTF. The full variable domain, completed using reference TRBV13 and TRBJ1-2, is AAGVIQSPRHLIKEKRETATLKCYPIPRHDTVYWYQQGPGQDPQFLISFYEKMQSDKGSIPDRFSAQQFSDYHSELNMSSLELGDSALYFCASSFRQGGYTFGSGTRLTVV.

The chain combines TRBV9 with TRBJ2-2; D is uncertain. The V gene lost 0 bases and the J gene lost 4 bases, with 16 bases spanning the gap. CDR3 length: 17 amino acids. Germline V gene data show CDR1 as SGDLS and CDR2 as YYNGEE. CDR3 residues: CASSVDGLGHATGELFF. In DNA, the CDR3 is TGTGCCAGCAGCGTAGACGGTCTCGGCCATGCCACCGGGGAGCTGTTTTTT.

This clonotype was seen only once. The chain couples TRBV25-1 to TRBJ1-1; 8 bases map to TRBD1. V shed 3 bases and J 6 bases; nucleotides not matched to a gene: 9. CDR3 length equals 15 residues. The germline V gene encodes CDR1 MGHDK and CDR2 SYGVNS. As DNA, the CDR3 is TGTGCCAGCAGTGATAGTGGACAGGGTAGGGCTGAAGCTTTCTTT. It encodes CASSDSGQGRAEAFF.

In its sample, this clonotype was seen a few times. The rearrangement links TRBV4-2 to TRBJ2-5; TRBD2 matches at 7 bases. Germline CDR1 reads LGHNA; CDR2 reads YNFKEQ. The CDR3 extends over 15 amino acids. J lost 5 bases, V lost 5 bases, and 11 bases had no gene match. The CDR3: CASSTDGGLMETQYF. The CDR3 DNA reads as TGTGCCAGCAGCACTGACGGGGGACTAATGGAGACCCAGTACTTC.

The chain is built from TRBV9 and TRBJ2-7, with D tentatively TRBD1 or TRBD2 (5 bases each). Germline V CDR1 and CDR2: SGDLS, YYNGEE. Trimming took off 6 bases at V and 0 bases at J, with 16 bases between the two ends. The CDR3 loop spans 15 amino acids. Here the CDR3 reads CASTASRGGSYEQYF. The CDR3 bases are TGTGCCAGCACCGCCTCCCGTGGGGGCTCCTACGAGCAGTACTTC.

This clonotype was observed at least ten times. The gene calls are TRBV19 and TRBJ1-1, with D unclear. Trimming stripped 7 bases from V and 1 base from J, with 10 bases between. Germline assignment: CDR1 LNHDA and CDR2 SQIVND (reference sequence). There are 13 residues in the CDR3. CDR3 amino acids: CASKARTNTEAFF. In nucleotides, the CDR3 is TGTGCCAGTAAGGCCAGAACGAACACTGAAGCTTTCTTT. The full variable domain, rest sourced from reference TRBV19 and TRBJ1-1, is DGGITQSPKYLFRKEGQNVTLSCEQNLNHDAMYWYRQDPGQGLRLIYYSQIVNDFQKGDIAEGYSVSREKKESFPLTVTSAQKNPTAFYLCASKARTNTEAFFGQGTRLTVV.

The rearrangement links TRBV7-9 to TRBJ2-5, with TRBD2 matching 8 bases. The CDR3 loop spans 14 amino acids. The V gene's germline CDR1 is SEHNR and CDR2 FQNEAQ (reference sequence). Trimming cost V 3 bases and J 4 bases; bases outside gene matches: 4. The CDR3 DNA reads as TGTGCCAGCAGCTTTTTACGGGAGGGAGAGACCCAGTACTTC. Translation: CASSFLREGETQYF.

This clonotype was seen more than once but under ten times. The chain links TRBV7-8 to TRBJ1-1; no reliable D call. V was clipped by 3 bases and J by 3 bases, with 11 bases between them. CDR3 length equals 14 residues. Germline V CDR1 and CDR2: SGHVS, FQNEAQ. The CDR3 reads CASSFYASDTEAFF. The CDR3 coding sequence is TGTGCCAGCAGCTTCTACGCCTCGGACACTGAAGCTTTCTTT.